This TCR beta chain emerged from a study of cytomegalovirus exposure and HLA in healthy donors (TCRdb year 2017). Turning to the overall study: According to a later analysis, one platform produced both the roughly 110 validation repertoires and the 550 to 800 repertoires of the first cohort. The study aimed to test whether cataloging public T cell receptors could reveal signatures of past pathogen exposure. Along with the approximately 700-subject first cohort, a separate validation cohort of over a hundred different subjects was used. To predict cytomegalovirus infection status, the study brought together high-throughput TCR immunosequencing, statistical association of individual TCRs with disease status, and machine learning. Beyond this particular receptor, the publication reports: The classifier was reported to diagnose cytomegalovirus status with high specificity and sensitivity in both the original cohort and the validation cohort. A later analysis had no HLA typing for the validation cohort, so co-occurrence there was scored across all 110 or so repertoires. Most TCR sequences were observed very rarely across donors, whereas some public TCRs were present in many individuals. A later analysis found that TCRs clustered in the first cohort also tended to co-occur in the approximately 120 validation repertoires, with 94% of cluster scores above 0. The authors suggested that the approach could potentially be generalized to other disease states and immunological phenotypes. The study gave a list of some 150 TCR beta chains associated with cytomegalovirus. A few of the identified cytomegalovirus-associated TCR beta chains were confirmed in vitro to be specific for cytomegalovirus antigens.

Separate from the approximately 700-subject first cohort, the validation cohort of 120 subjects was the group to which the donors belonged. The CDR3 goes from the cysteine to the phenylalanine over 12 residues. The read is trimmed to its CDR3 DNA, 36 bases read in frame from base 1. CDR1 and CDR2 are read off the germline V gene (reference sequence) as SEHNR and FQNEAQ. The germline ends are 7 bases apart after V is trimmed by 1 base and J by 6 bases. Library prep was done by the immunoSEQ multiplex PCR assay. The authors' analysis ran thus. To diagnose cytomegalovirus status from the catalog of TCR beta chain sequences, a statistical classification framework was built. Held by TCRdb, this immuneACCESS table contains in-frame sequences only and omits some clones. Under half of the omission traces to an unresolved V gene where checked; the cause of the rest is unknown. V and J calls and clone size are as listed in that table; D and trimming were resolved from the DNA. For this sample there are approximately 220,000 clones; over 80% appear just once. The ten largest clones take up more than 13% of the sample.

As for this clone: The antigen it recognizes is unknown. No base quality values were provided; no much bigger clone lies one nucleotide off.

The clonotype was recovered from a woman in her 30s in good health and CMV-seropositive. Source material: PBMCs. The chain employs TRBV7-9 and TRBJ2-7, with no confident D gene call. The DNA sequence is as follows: TGTGCCAGCAGCTTAGGCTCGGGCGAGCAGTACTTC. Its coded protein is CASSLGSGEQYF.